There are a few counts of the clone carrying this TCR beta chain. The data stem from a study of T cells after yellow fever vaccination. TCRdb reanalysed the 5' RACE reads using MiXCR and keeps one entry per CDR3 protein. The sample shows roughly 260,000 distinct CDR3 sequences, 10% to 15% of them seen only once. The TCR sequence derives from a young man who received the YFV17D yellow fever vaccine. The sequences come from CD4+ T cells sorted from PBMCs, collected 45 days after the yellow fever booster vaccination.

CDR3 amino acids: CASSQDQGSGEFF. In nucleotides, the CDR3 is TGCGCCAGCAGCCAAGATCAGGGTTCAGGGGAGTTCTTC. V usage is TRBV4-3 and J usage is TRBJ2-1, with D possibly being TRBD1 (6 bases). CDR1 and CDR2 (germline): LGHNA, YSLEER. V was clipped by 0 bases and J by 14 bases, with 14 bases between them. The CDR3 loop spans 13 amino acids.